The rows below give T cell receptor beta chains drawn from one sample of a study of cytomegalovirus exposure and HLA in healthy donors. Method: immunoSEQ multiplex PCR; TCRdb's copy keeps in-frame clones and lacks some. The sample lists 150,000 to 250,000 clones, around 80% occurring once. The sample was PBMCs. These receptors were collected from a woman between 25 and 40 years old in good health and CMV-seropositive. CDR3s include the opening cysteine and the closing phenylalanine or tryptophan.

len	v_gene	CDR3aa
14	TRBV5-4	CASSLGPSTGELFF
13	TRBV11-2	CASSLGPGSPLHF
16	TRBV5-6	CASSRIGGAQDGKEFF
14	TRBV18	CASREGTSGNTIYF
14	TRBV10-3	CAISDQGTPHYQHF
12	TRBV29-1	CSEGGEGYGYTF
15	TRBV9	CASSVAVGSYNEQFF
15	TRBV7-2	CASSHYRGRTGELFF
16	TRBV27	CASSLEGWSLASGYTF
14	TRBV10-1	CASSSRQTRTEAFF
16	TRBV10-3	CAISEGSSGTTYEQYF
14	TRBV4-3	CASSPRDSYNEQFF
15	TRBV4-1	CASSPGASGFYEQYF
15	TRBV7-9	CASSGTGTSYNEQFF
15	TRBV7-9	CASSSQSGQNYGYTF
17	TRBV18	CASSPTGTGGRFHGYTF
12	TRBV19	CASTTGNQPQHF
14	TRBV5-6	CASSSLGQYNEQFF
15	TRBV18	CASSPQPGQGSEQYF
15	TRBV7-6	CASSLEGQGTGELFF
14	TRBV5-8	CASSWGTAKETQYF
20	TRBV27	CASSLGSRGALRWGTGELFF
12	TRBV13	CASSREMYGYTF
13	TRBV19	CASSMGSGSEQYF
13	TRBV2	CASTLEVNTEAFF
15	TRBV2	CASTWSGPAKNIQYF
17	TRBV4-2	CASSQEIALAGAYEQYF
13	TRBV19	CASSNLGGEKLFF